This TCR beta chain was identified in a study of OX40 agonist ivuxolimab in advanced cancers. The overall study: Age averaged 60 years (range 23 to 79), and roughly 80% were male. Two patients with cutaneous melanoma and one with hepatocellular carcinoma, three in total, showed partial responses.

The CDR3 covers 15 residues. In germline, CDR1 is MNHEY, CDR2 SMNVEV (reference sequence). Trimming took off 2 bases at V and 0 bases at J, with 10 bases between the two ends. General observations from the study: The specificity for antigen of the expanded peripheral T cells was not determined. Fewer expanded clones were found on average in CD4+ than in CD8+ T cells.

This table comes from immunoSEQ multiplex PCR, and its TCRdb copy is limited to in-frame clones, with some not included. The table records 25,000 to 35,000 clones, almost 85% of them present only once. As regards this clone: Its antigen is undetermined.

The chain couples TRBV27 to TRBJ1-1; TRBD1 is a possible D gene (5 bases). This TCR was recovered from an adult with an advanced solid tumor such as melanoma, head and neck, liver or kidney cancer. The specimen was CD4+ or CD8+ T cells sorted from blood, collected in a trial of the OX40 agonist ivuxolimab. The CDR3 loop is CASSLTGFMNTEAFF. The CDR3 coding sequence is TGTGCCAGCAGTTTAACAGGATTCATGAACACTGAAGCTTTCTTT.